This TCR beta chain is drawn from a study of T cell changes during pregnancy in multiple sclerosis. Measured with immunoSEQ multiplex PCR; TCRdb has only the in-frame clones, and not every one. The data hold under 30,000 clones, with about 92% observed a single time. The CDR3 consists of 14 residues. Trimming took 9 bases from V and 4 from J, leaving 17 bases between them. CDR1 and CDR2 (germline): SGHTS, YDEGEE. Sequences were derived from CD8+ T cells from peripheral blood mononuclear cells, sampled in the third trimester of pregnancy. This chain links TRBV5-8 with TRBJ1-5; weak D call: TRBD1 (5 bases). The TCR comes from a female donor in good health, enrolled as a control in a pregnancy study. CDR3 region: CATYDRDNNQPQHF. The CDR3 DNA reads TGTGCCACCTACGACAGAGACAATAATCAGCCCCAGCATTTT. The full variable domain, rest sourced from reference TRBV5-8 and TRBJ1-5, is EAGVTQSPTHLIKTRGQQATLRCSPISGHTSVYWYQQALGLGLQFLLWYDEGEERNRGNFPPRFSGRQFPNYSSELNVNALELEDSALYLCATYDRDNNQPQHFGDGTRLSIL.